Each of the 2 T cell receptor beta chains below was sequenced from the same sample in a study of T cell repertoires in cytomegalovirus infection. These TCRs' antigens remain unknown. Each CDR3 protein is one row after TCRdb ran MiXCR on the reads. In the table there are about 280,000 distinct CDR3 sequences, about 20% of which are singletons. The sample was cultured PBMCs, taken from culture after CMV antigen stimulation. The receptors were sampled from a human donor in good health (CMV status not recorded). Some clones in this sample may be carry-over from other donors' samples.

CDR3 nucleotide sequence: TGTGCCAGCAGTTTAGACGGGCAGTACTTC. It encodes CASSLDGQYF. The chain uses TRBV27 and TRBJ2-7; D remains ambiguous. V lost 2 bases and J 9 bases, leaving 5 bases between the germline ends. From germline, CDR1 is MNHEY and CDR2 SMNVEV (reference sequence). This CDR3 has 10 amino acids.

In this sample, this clonotype turned up many times. The chain recombines TRBV7-8 with TRBJ2-5, with D possibly matching TRBD1 (5 bases). Germline CDR1 reads SGHVS; CDR2 reads FQNEAQ. The CDR3 runs 13 residues. Trimming left V 5 bases short and J 5 bases short, with 12 bases between. The CDR3 nucleotides are TGTGCCAGCAGCCCTCCCAGGGCGGAGACCCAGTACTTC. Translation: CASSPPRAETQYF.